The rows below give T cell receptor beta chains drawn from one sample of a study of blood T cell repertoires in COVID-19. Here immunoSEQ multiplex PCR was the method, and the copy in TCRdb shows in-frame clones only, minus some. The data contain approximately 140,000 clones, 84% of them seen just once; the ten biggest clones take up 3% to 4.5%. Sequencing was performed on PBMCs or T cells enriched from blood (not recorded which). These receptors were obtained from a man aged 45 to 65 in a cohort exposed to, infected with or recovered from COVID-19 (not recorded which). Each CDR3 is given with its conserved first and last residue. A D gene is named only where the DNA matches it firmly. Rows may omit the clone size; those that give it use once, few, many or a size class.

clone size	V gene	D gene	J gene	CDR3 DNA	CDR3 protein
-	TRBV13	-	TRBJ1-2	TGTGCCAGCAGCTTAGGCACAGGGTCAGGCGGCTACACCTTC	CASSLGTGSGGYTF
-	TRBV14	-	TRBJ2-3	TGTGCCAGCAGCCAAGATAGGAAGGGGCCTGCCACAGATACGCAGTATTTT	CASSQDRKGPATDTQYF
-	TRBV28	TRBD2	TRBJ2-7	TGTGCCAGCAGGGGACTAGTTTACGAGCAGTACTTC	CASRGLVYEQYF
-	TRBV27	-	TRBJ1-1	TGTGCCAGCAGTCCACTGGCGGGGTTGAGTGATGCTTTCTTT	CASSPLAGLSDAFF
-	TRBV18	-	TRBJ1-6	TGTGCCAGCTCACCAAATATCGGACAGAGTAATTCACCCCTCCACTTT	CASSPNIGQSNSPLHF
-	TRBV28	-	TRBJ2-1	TGTGCCAGCAGATCCAGGGAGGACTACAATGAGCAGTTCTTC	CASRSREDYNEQFF
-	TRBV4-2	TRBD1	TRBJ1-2	TGTGCCAGCAGCTCTAGGGACAGCTATGGCTACACCTTC	CASSSRDSYGYTF
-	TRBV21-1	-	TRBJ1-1	TGTGCCAGCATCCTACAGGGAGAGCAGAACACTGAAGCTTTCTTT	CASILQGEQNTEAFF
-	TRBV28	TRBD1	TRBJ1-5	TGTGCCAGCAGTTGGGGGTTCTTGAGACAGGGTGGGACCCAGCCCCAGCATTTT	CASSWGFLRQGGTQPQHF
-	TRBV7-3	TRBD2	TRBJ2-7	TGTGCCAGCAGCTTAGACGGGACTAGCGGGAGGGCCAATCGGTACTTC	CASSLDGTSGRANRYF
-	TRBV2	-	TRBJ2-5	TGTGCCAGCAACATAGCTTCCGAGACCCAGTACTTC	CASNIASETQYF
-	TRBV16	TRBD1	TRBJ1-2	TGTGCCAGCAGCCGGCTGACAGGGGGCCTTAGGGGCTACACCTTC	CASSRLTGGLRGYTF
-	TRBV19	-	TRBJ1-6	TGTGCCAGTAGTCCACCGGGTTCACCCCTCCACTTT	CASSPPGSPLHF
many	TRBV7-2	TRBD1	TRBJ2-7	TGTGCCAGCAGCTCCGGGACAGGGATCTACGAGCAGTACTTC	CASSSGTGIYEQYF
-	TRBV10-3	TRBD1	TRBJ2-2	TGTGCCACCAGAGATCCGACAGGGCATACCGGGGAGCTGTTTTTT	CATRDPTGHTGELFF
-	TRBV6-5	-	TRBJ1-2	TGTGCCAGCCGGACACAGGGTTCTAACTATGGCTACACCTTC	CASRTQGSNYGYTF
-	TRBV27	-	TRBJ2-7	TGTGCCAGCAGTTCCTGGGGGCGCTCCTACGAGCAGTACTTC	CASSSWGRSYEQYF
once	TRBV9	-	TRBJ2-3	TGTGCCAGCAGCACGGCAGATACGCAGTATTTT	CASSTADTQYF
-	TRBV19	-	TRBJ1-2	TGTGCCAGTAGTAGTCAAGTGACAGAGGGCTACACCTTC	CASSSQVTEGYTF
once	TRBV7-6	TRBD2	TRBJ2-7	TGTGCCAGCAGCTTAGCAATGGTGGCTAGCGGGAAGTACGAGCAGTACTTC	CASSLAMVASGKYEQYF
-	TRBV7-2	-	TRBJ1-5	TGTGCCAGCAGCTTAGAGGCGTCGGGTAATAGCAATCAGCCCCAGCATTTT	CASSLEASGNSNQPQHF
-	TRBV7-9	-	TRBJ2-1	TGTGCCAGCAGCTTAGTGGACTTATACAATGAGCAGTTCTTC	CASSLVDLYNEQFF
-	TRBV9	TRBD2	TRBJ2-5	TGTGCCAGCAGCGTAGCTGAGGGAGGGCCTTTCTTAGAGACCCAGTACTTC	CASSVAEGGPFLETQYF
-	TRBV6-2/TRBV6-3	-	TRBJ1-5	TGTGCCAGCAGTTATGAGGAGAATCCCCCCCAGCCCCAGCATTTT	CASSYEENPPQPQHF
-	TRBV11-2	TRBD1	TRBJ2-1	TGTGCCAGCAGAACACTCCAACAGGGGAATGAGCAGTTCTTC	CASRTLQQGNEQFF
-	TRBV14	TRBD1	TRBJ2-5	TGTGCCAGCAGCCAGGATGACAGGGCGCGGGAGACCCAGTACTTC	CASSQDDRARETQYF
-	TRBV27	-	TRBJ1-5	TGTGCCAGCAGCTGGGGGGGGGTTCAGCCCCAGCATTTT	CASSWGGVQPQHF
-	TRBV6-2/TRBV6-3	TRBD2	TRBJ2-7	TGTGCCAGCAGTTATGGTAGCGGGAGATACGAGCAGTACTTC	CASSYGSGRYEQYF
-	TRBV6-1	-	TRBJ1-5	TGTGCCAGCAGTGGGCTTGAGGAAGCGTATAGCAATCAGCCCCAGCATTTT	CASSGLEEAYSNQPQHF
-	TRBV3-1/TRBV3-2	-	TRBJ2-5	TGTGCCAGCAGCCAAGAAGGAGGGTACCAAGAGACCCAGTACTTC	CASSQEGGYQETQYF
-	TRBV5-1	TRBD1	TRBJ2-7	TGCGCCAGCAGTAAACAGGGGGCAGGGTACGAGCAGTACTTC	CASSKQGAGYEQYF
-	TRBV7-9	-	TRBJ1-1	TGTGCCAGCAGCTTCCCAATGAACACTGAAGCTTTCTTT	CASSFPMNTEAFF
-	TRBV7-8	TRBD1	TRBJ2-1	TGTGCCAGCAGCTTAGCGATGGGACAGGGCAGAAATGAGCAGTTCTTC	CASSLAMGQGRNEQFF
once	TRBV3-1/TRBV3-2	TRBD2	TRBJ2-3	TGTGCCAGCAGCCCTCCCCCCGAGCGGGGGGCCACAGATACGCAGTATTTT	CASSPPPERGATDTQYF
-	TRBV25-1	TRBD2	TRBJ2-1	TGTGCCAGCAGTGGTGGGACTAGCGGGAGGGCCCAGTTCTTC	CASSGGTSGRAQFF
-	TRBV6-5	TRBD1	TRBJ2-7	TGTGCCAGCTCCGGGACAGGGTCGTACGAGCAGTACTTC	CASSGTGSYEQYF
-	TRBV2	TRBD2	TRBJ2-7	TGTGCCAGCAGTGGGAGCGGGAGGGCCATGGACGAGCAGTACTTC	CASSGSGRAMDEQYF
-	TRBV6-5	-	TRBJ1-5	TGTGCCAGCTTTCAAGGCAGACTGTCAGAGCCCCAGCATTTT	CASFQGRLSEPQHF
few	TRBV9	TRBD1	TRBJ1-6	TGTGCCAGCAGCGTAGACAACAGGGGGATTTCACCCCTCCACTTT	CASSVDNRGISPLHF
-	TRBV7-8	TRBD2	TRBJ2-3	TGTGCCACCGGGACTAGCGGGCTAGTAGATACGCAGTATTTT	CATGTSGLVDTQYF
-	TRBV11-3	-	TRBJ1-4	TGTGCCAGCAGCACCCAGAGACAGGCCCGCCATGAAAAACTGTTTTTT	CASSTQRQARHEKLFF
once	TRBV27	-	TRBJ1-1	TGTGCCAGCAGTTTGGCAGGGGCCAACACTGAAGCTTTCTTT	CASSLAGANTEAFF
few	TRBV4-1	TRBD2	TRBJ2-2	TGCGCCAGCAGCCAAGAAGGCCGGACTAGCGGGAGGGCGAACACCGGGGAGCTGTTTTTT	CASSQEGRTSGRANTGELFF